This T cell receptor beta chain was captured by sequencing in a study of beta chain features in type 1 diabetes. The CDR3 runs to 16 residues. The V end was cut by 1 base, the J end by 2 bases, with 9 bases between. The germline gives CDR1 SEHNR, CDR2 FQNEAQ (reference sequence). Expressed TCRB transcripts were sequenced because the entire RNA isolate underwent reverse transcription. Libraries were prepared by immunoSEQ multiplex PCR; TCRdb keeps only in-frame clonotypes and omits some of them. This table holds some 150,000 clones, 48% found once. The sequence derives from a man between 18 and 35 years old in good health. The sample taken for sequencing was Tregs from blood. The J gene is TRBJ2-6, the V gene TRBV7-9, with D possibly being TRBD1 (6 bases). This CDR3 reads CASSLEGEPGANVLTF. The CDR3 DNA sequence: TGTGCCAGCAGCTTAGAGGGGGAGCCTGGGGCCAACGTCCTGACTTTC.